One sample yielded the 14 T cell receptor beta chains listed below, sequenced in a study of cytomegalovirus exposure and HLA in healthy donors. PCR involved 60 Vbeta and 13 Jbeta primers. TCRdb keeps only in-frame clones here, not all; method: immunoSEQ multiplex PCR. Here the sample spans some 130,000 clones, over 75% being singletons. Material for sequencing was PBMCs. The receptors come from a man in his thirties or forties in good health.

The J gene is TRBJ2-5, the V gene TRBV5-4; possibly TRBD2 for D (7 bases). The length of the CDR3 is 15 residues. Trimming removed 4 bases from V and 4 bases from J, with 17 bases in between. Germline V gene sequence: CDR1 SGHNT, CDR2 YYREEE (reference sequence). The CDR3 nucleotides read TGTGCCAGCAGCCCGGGCGGGGGCGGGGCAGAGACCCAGTACTTC. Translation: CASSPGGGGAETQYF.

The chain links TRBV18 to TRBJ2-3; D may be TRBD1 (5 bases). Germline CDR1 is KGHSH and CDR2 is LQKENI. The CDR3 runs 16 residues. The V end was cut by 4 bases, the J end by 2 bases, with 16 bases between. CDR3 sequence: CASSRKDIGDTDTQYF. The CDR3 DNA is TGTGCCAGCTCACGAAAGGACATCGGAGACACAGATACGCAGTATTTT.

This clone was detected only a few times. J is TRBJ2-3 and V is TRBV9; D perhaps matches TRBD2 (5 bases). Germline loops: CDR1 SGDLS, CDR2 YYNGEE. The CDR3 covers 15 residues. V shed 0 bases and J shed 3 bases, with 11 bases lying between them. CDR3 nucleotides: TGTGCCAGCAGCGTAGGAAGCGGTTTTACAGATACGCAGTATTTT. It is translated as CASSVGSGFTDTQYF.

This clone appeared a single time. The CDR3 sequence is CASSLEPSTYEQYF. CDR3 DNA sequence: TGTGCCAGCAGCTTAGAGCCTTCGACCTACGAGCAGTACTTC. The rearrangement joins TRBV7-2 to TRBJ2-7; D remains ambiguous. The CDR3 has 14 amino acids. The germline V gene has CDR1 SGHTA and CDR2 FQGNSA. Between the trimmed V and J ends, which lost 1 base and 2 bases, there was a span of 9 bases.

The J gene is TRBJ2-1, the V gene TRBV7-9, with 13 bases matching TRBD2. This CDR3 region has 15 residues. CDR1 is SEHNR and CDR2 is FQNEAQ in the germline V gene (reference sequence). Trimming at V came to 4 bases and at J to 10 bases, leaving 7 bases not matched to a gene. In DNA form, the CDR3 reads TGTGCCAGCAGCTCACCTGGACTAGCGGGAGCGGAGCAGTTCTTC. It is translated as CASSSPGLAGAEQFF.

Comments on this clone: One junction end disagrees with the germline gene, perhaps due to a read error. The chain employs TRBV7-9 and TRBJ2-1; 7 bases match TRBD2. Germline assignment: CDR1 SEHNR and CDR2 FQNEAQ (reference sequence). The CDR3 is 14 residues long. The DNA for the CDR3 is TGTTCCAGCACGCCTAGCGGATATTACAATGAGCAGTTCTTC. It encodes CSSTPSGYYNEQFF.

In DNA, the CDR3 is TGTGCCAGCAGTTCTTACACAGATACGCAGTATTTT. Its protein product is CASSSYTDTQYF. The chain combines TRBV7-2 with TRBJ2-3, with D unresolved. The CDR3 covers 12 residues. V was shortened by 6 bases and J by 2 bases, with 6 bases between the two germline ends. Germline assignment: CDR1 SGHTA and CDR2 FQGNSA.

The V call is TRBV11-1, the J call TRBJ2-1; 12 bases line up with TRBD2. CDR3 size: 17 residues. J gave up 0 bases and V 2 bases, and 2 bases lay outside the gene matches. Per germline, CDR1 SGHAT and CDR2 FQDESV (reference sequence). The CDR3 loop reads CASSLTSGRPSYNEQFF. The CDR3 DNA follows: TGTGCCAGCAGCTTAACTAGCGGGAGGCCCTCCTACAATGAGCAGTTCTTC.

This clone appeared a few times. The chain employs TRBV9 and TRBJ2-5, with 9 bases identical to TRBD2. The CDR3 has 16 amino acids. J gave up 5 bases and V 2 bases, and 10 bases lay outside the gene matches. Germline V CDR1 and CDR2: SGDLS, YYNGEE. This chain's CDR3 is CASSVISGGEGETQYF. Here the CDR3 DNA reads TGTGCCAGCAGCGTGATTAGCGGGGGTGAAGGGGAGACCCAGTACTTC.

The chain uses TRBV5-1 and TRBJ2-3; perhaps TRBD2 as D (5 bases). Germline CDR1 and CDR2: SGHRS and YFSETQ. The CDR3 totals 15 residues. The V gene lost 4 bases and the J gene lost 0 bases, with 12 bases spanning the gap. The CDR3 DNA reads TGCGCCAGCAGCCCTGGAGGCTCTAGCACAGATACGCAGTATTTT. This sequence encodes CASSPGGSSTDTQYF.

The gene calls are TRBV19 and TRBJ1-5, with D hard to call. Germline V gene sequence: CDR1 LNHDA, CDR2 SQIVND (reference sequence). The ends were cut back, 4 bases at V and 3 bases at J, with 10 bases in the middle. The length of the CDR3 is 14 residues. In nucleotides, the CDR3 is TGTGCCAGTAGTAGACTCTCTCCCAATCAGCCCCAGCATTTT. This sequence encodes CASSRLSPNQPQHF.

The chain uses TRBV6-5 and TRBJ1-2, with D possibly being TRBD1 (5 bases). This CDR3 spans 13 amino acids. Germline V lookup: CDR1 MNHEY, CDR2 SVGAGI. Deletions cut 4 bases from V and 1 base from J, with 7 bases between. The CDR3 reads CASSLTDNYGYTF. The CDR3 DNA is TGTGCCAGCAGTTTGACAGATAACTATGGCTACACCTTC.

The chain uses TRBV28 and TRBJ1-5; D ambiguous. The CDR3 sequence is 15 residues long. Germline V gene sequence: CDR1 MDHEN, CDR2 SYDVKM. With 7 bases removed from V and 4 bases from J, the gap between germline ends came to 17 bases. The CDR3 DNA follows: TGTGCCAGCACCCCTGGACTGGGCCCGAATCAGCCCCAGCATTTT. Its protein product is CASTPGLGPNQPQHF.

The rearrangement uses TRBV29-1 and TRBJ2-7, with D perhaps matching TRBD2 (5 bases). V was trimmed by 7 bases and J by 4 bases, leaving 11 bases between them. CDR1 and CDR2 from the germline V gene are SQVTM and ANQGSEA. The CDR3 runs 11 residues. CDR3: CSAILGYEQYF. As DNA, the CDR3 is TGCAGCGCAATACTAGGGTACGAGCAGTACTTC.